This T cell receptor beta chain was retrieved from a study of response to subunit inactivated influenza vaccine. Each CDR3 protein is one row after TCRdb ran MiXCR on the RT-PCR reads. The profile shows 800,000 or so distinct CDR3 sequences, 21% of them singletons. This CDR3 region has 15 residues. After removal of 5 bases from V and 10 bases from J, the junction contained 12 bases not matched to a gene. Germline loops: CDR1 SEHNR, CDR2 FQNEAQ (reference sequence). The J gene is TRBJ2-1, the V gene TRBV7-9, with 9 bases aligning to TRBD2. The TCR sequence derives from a man aged 50 or older who received an inactivated influenza vaccine. The sample here was PBMCs from blood, taken more than 4 days after vaccination. CDR3 sequence reads: CASSPTSGATWEQFF. CDR3 DNA sequence: TGTGCCAGCAGCCCGACTAGCGGAGCGACATGGGAGCAGTTCTTC.